Listed here are 30 T cell receptor beta chains from one sample, sequenced in a study of type 1 and type 2 diabetes patients. Amplification started from genomic DNA. The TCR beta CDR3 region was amplified using 30 forward and 13 reverse primers. In TCRdb, the multiplex PCR reads were re-called with MiXCR into one record per CDR3 protein. This table holds some 250,000 distinct CDR3 sequences, over 45% found once. The sequenced sample was peripheral blood mononuclear cells (PBMCs). These receptors all stem from a man younger than 35 with type 2 diabetes.

This clonotype was detected once. This sequence joins TRBV10-3 and TRBJ1-2; TRBD1 agrees at 9 bases. There are 15 residues in the CDR3. Germline V lookup: CDR1 ENHRY, CDR2 SYGVKD. The V and J ends lost 10 bases and 2 bases, in that order; junction bases with no gene match: 11. CDR3 bases: TGTGCCACAAAAGAAGACAGGGGGTCGAACTATGGCTACACCTTC. Protein sequence: CATKEDRGSNYGYTF.

This clonotype was detected a few times. The chain has TRBV7-3 and TRBJ2-5; the D is unclear. V was trimmed by 2 bases and J by 2 bases, leaving 21 bases between them. CDR3 length equals 18 residues. The germline gives CDR1 SGHTA, CDR2 FQGTGA. The CDR3 spells CASSLGVTETTPQETQYF. The DNA of the CDR3 is TGTGCCAGCAGCTTAGGGGTTACGGAAACGACCCCGCAAGAGACCCAGTACTTC.

For this clonotype: At one boundary the junction diverges from the germline segment, which might be a read error. This chain connects TRBV7-3 to TRBJ1-1; no definite D call. CDR1 and CDR2 from the germline V gene are SGHTA and FQGTGA. The CDR3 is 13 residues long. The CDR3 region is CASSQVLDTEAFF. Here the CDR3 DNA reads TGCGCCAGCAGCCAAGTCCTGGACACTGAAGCTTTCTTT.

This clonotype was detected a few times. The junction differs from germline at one of its ends, possibly a read error. The chain links TRBV10-3 to TRBJ2-3, with a possible D match to TRBD1 (6 bases). The CDR3 runs to 17 residues. Germline lookup yields CDR1 ENHRY and CDR2 SYGVKD. CDR3 nucleotide sequence: TGTGCCATCAGTGAAAAAGCTAGGACAGCCATAACAGATACGCGGTATTTT. It is translated as CAISEKARTAITDTRYF.

This clonotype was detected only a few times. V and J are TRBV29-1 and TRBJ2-2; D gene unclear. V was cut by 4 bases and J by 0 bases, with 9 bases left in between. CDR3 length: 14 residues. CDR1 and CDR2 (germline): SQVTM, ANQGSEA. CDR3 bases: TGCAGCGTTGTTCCAATAGCGAACACCGGGGAGCTGTTTTTT. Its protein is CSVVPIANTGELFF.

This clonotype has just a few counts. This chain links TRBV15 with TRBJ2-7; D tentatively reads TRBD1 or TRBD2 (5 bases each). This CDR3 comprises 16 residues. Trimming stripped 4 bases from V and 7 bases from J, with 23 bases between. Germline V gene lookup returns CDR1 LNHNV and CDR2 YYDKDF (reference sequence). CDR3 nucleotide sequence: TGTGCCACCAGCAATCTCCTCTGGGTTGGGACGCAAGAGCAGTACTTC. It translates to CATSNLLWVGTQEQYF.

This chain connects TRBV2 to TRBJ2-4; weak D call: TRBD1 (5 bases). CDR1 and CDR2 from the germline V gene are SNHLY and FYNNEI. This CDR3 spans 13 amino acids. The V and J ends lost 0 bases and 8 bases respectively, with 8 bases between them. CDR3 protein: CASSEAGVDIQYF. The CDR3 nucleotides read TGTGCCAGCAGTGAAGCAGGGGTGGACATTCAGTACTTC. Filled out from reference TRBV2 and TRBJ2-4, the complete variable domain reads EPEVTQTPSHQVTQMGQEVILRCVPISNHLYFYWYRQILGQKVEFLVSFYNNEISEKSEIFDDQFSVERPDGSNFTLKIRSTKLEDSAMYFCASSEAGVDIQYFGAGTRLSVL.

The chain combines TRBV28 with TRBJ1-6, with D unresolved. Per the germline V gene, CDR1 is MDHEN and CDR2 is SYDVKM. CDR3 length: 12 residues. The germline V and J ends were trimmed by 4 bases and 8 bases, with 6 bases remaining between them. CDR3 DNA sequence: TGTGCCAGCAGTTCGCGCTATTCACCCCTCCACTTT. Protein: CASSSRYSPLHF.

The chain recombines TRBV29-1 with TRBJ1-1; TRBD1 matches 10 bases. The CDR3 runs 14 residues. Germline lookup yields CDR1 SQVTM and CDR2 ANQGSEA. V lost 8 bases, J lost 0 bases, and 6 bases stayed unmatched. This CDR3 is CSTGQGVMNTEAFF. The DNA of the CDR3 is TGCAGCACCGGACAGGGGGTCATGAACACTGAAGCTTTCTTT.

The rearrangement links TRBV3-1 to TRBJ1-2, with 9 bases lining up with TRBD1. This CDR3 is built from 17 residues. CDR1 and CDR2 from the germline V gene are LGHDT and YNNKEL (reference sequence). Trimming took 1 base from V and 6 from J; bases not matched to a gene: 12. The CDR3 nucleotides are TGTGCCAGCAGCCAAGGGTTCCCGGGACAGGGAGTACATGGCTACACCTTC. Amino acid sequence: CASSQGFPGQGVHGYTF.

In this sample, this clonotype turned up once. This chain joins TRBV29-1 and TRBJ2-5, with unresolved D. The CDR3 consists of 16 residues. Trimming pared 2 bases from V and 3 bases from J, leaving 19 bases between. CDR1 is SQVTM, CDR2 ANQGSEA, per germline. CDR3 DNA: TGCAGCGTTGAACCCACCTATCCCATCCTGGAAGAGACCCAGTACTTC. As protein: CSVEPTYPILEETQYF.

The gene calls are TRBV7-9 and TRBJ2-7, with 10 bases lining up with TRBD1. Germline CDR1 is SEHNR and CDR2 is FQNEAQ (reference sequence). This CDR3 region has 16 residues. Unmatched junction bases numbered 12, after V lost 1 base and J lost 9 bases. This chain's CDR3 is CASSLDLSGQGLRQYF. The CDR3 nucleotides are TGTGCCAGCAGCTTAGATTTGTCGGGACAGGGGTTACGGCAGTACTTC.

V is TRBV2 and J is TRBJ2-7; D not resolved. CDR3 size: 10 residues. CDR1 and CDR2 from the germline V gene are SNHLY and FYNNEI. Trimming took 4 bases from V and 6 from J, leaving 4 bases between them. The CDR3: CASSVSEQYF. DNA of the CDR3: TGTGCCAGCAGTGTTTCCGAGCAGTACTTC.

The chain recombines TRBV7-2 with TRBJ1-5; maybe TRBD1 (5 bases). The germline V gene encodes CDR1 SGHTA and CDR2 FQGNSA. The CDR3 extends over 14 amino acids. The ends were cut back, 4 bases at V and 7 bases at J, with 14 bases in the middle. CDR3 amino acids: CASSWGVSGQPQHF. The CDR3 DNA follows: TGTGCCAGCAGCTGGGGGGTGTCAGGGCAGCCCCAGCATTTT. The whole variable domain, remainder taken from reference TRBV7-2 and TRBJ1-5, is GAGVSQSPSNKVTEKGKDVELRCDPISGHTALYWYRQSLGQGLEFLIYFQGNSAPDKSGLPSDRFSAERTGGSVSTLTIQRTQQEDSAVYLCASSWGVSGQPQHFGDGTRLSIL.

The V gene is TRBV30, the J gene TRBJ2-3, with D uncertain. Per the germline V gene, CDR1 is GTSNPN and CDR2 is SVGIG (reference sequence). The germline V and J ends were trimmed by 0 bases and 3 bases, with 4 bases remaining between them. The CDR3 sequence is 12 residues long. CDR3 in DNA: TGTGCCTGGAGTGTTGGGACAGATACGCAGTATTTT. It translates to CAWSVGTDTQYF.

The chain uses TRBV6-1 and TRBJ2-7; 9 bases align to TRBD1. CDR1 and CDR2 (germline): MNHNS, SASEGT. With 8 bases clipped from V and 7 bases from J, the junction kept 15 bases outside the gene matches. This CDR3 region has 15 residues. CDR3 in amino acids: CASALRQGGPPEQYF. CDR3 coding DNA: TGTGCCAGCGCGCTTCGACAGGGGGGCCCACCGGAGCAGTACTTC.

On this clonotype itself: A junction boundary mismatches the germline segment, possibly from a read error. The CDR3 nucleotides are TGTGCCAGCAGCGTAGGGGGACAGGGGGCCGGGGAGCTGTTTTTT. As protein: CASSVGGQGAGELFF. The genes are TRBV13 and TRBJ2-2, with 11 nucleotides matching TRBD1. The length of the CDR3 is 15 residues. The germline V gene encodes CDR1 PRHDT and CDR2 FYEKMQ (reference sequence).

This clonotype has just a few counts. The chain joins TRBV2 to TRBJ2-2; D may be TRBD1 (6 bases). Germline values: CDR1 SNHLY, CDR2 FYNNEI. The V gene lost 8 bases and the J gene lost 3 bases, with 13 bases spanning the gap. The CDR3 sequence is 14 residues long. This CDR3 is CASALQGDTGELFF. CDR3 bases: TGTGCCAGCGCCCTACAGGGAGACACCGGGGAGCTGTTTTTT. Using reference TRBV2 and TRBJ2-2 for the parts outside the CDR3, the full variable domain is EPEVTQTPSHQVTQMGQEVILRCVPISNHLYFYWYRQILGQKVEFLVSFYNNEISEKSEIFDDQFSVERPDGSNFTLKIRSTKLEDSAMYFCASALQGDTGELFFGEGSRLTVL.

This clonotype was detected a few times. The CDR3 reads CASSGTSGTYEQYF. CDR3 nucleotide sequence: TGTGCCAGCTCTGGGACTAGCGGGACCTACGAGCAGTACTTC. The chain links TRBV6-1 to TRBJ2-7; TRBD2 aligns across 13 bases. The J segment lost 2 bases and the V segment lost 8 bases, leaving 3 bases of the junction unmatched. The germline gives CDR1 MNHNS, CDR2 SASEGT. The CDR3 is made up of 14 amino acids.

This clonotype was observed once. The rearrangement uses TRBV2 and TRBJ2-7; the match to TRBD1 covers 10 bases. V gave up 5 bases and J gave up 7 bases; unmatched junction bases: 11. This CDR3 has 15 residues. Germline V CDR1 and CDR2: SNHLY, FYNNEI. The CDR3 is CASSLSGQGPTEQYF. The CDR3 DNA reads as TGTGCCAGCAGTTTATCGGGACAGGGGCCCACTGAGCAGTACTTC.

This clonotype has only a few counts. The chain combines TRBV30 with TRBJ1-1; 7 bases align to TRBD1. The V gene end was trimmed by 2 bases and the J gene end by 8 bases; junction bases not matched to a gene: 2. Germline assignment: CDR1 GTSNPN and CDR2 SVGIG (reference sequence). The CDR3 length is 11 residues. The DNA of the CDR3 is TGTGCCTGGAGTCGGGACAGAGAAGCTTTCTTT. Encoded protein: CAWSRDREAFF. The variable domain in full, with the rest retrieved from reference TRBV30 and TRBJ1-1, is SQTIHQWPATLVQPVGSPLSLECTVEGTSNPNLYWYRQAAGRGLQLLFYSVGIGQISSEVPQNLSASRPQDRQFILSSKKLLLSDSGFYLCAWSRDREAFFGQGTRLTVV.

This chain links TRBV19 with TRBJ2-5, with D perhaps TRBD2 (5 bases). V was clipped by 5 bases and J by 2 bases, with 18 bases between them. The length of the CDR3 is 16 residues. CDR1 and CDR2 (germline): LNHDA, SQIVND (reference sequence). The CDR3 DNA sequence: TGTGCCAGTAGTCTCGGGTGGAGCGGCGATCAAGAGACCCAGTACTTC. Translating gives CASSLGWSGDQETQYF.

The rearrangement joins TRBV7-2 to TRBJ1-2, with 9 nucleotides matching TRBD1. In germline, CDR1 is SGHTA, CDR2 FQGNSA. CDR3 length: 16 residues. The J segment lost 2 bases and the V segment lost 5 bases, leaving 9 bases of the junction unmatched. The CDR3 nucleotides are TGTGCCAGCAGCCAATTCGGGGGGACAGGGAACTATGGCTACACCTTC. Its translation: CASSQFGGTGNYGYTF. Based on the CDR3 plus reference TRBV7-2 and TRBJ1-2, the full variable domain is GAGVSQSPSNKVTEKGKDVELRCDPISGHTALYWYRQSLGQGLEFLIYFQGNSAPDKSGLPSDRFSAERTGGSVSTLTIQRTQQEDSAVYLCASSQFGGTGNYGYTFGSGTRLTVV.

The chain carries TRBV7-2 and TRBJ2-5, with 8 bases lining up with TRBD1. Germline V gives CDR1 SGHTA, CDR2 FQGNSA. With V trimmed by 5 bases and J by 5 bases, 4 bases remained unmatched. The CDR3 extends over 13 amino acids. The CDR3 spells CASSQGAVETQYF. In DNA form, the CDR3 reads TGTGCCAGCAGCCAGGGGGCCGTCGAGACCCAGTACTTC.

The chain couples TRBV7-3 to TRBJ2-5, with no clear D. This CDR3 spans 13 amino acids. The germline V gene has CDR1 SGHTA and CDR2 FQGTGA. Trimming cost V 2 bases and J 10 bases, with 14 bases left between them. The CDR3 bases are TGTGCCAGCAGCTTAGTCCAATTCGGAGACCAGTACTTC. Its protein product is CASSLVQFGDQYF.

This clonotype was recorded a few times. This sequence joins TRBV6-6 and TRBJ2-5, with TRBD2 as a possible D gene (5 bases). Germline CDR1 and CDR2: MNHNY and SVGAGI (reference sequence). There are 15 residues in the CDR3. Trimming shortened V by 8 bases and J by 1 base, and 17 bases separated the two germline ends. The CDR3 DNA reads TGTGCCAGCGAACCTTGGGCGGACTCCCAAGAGACCCAGTACTTC. Translating it yields CASEPWADSQETQYF.

The rearrangement joins TRBV29-1 to TRBJ1-2; TRBD1 matches at 7 bases. The CDR3 length is 15 residues. CDR1 and CDR2 (germline): SQVTM, ANQGSEA. The V gene end was trimmed by 1 base and the J gene end by 2 bases; junction bases not matched to a gene: 7. The CDR3 loop is CSVEVAGTANYGYTF. The CDR3 region has the DNA TGCAGCGTTGAAGTAGCCGGGACAGCGAACTATGGCTACACCTTC.

The gene calls are TRBV12-3 or TRBV12-4 and TRBJ1-3; possible D gene TRBD1, 6 bases. The CDR3 extends over 13 amino acids. V was clipped by 5 bases and J by 4 bases, with 9 bases between them. CDR3 in DNA: TGTGCCAGCAGTCCAGGGGCAGGAAACACCATATATTTT. Protein: CASSPGAGNTIYF.

The chain links TRBV12-1 to TRBJ1-1. TRBV12-1 is tagged as a pseudogene. The CDR3 has 18 residues. CDR3 residues: CASSFESEGRGRGTEAFF. DNA of the CDR3: TGTGCCAGCAGCTTTGAATCGGAGGGACGCGGCCGCGGGACTGAAGCTTTCTTT.

The chain is built from TRBV15 and TRBJ1-2; perhaps TRBD1 as D (5 bases). The germline CDR1 and CDR2 sequences are LNHNV and YYDKDF (reference sequence). The CDR3 is made up of 19 amino acids. Deletions cut 0 bases from V and 2 bases from J, with 22 bases between. The CDR3: CATSREPLTEVAANYGYTF. CDR3 coding DNA: TGTGCCACCAGCAGAGAGCCCTTGACAGAGGTAGCAGCCAACTATGGCTACACCTTC.